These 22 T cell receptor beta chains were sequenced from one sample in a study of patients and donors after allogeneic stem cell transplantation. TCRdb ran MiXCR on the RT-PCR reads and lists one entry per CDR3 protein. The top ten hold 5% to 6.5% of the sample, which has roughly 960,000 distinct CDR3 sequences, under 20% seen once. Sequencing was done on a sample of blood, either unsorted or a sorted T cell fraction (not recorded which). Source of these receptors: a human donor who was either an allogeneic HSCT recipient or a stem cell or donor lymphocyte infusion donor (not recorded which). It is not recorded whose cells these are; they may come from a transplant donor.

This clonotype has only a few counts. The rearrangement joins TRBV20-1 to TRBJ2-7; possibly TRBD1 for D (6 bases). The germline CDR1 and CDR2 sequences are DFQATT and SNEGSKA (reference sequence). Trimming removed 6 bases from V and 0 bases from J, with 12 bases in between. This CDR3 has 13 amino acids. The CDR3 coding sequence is TGCAGTGCCCGTATGGACAGCTCCTACGAGCAGTACTTC. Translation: CSARMDSSYEQYF.

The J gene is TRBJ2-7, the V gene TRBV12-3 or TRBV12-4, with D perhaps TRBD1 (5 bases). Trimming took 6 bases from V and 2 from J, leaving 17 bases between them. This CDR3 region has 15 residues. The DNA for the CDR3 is TGTGCCAGCAGCGCATGGACCGGACAAGCCTACGAGCAGTACTTC. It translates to CASSAWTGQAYEQYF.

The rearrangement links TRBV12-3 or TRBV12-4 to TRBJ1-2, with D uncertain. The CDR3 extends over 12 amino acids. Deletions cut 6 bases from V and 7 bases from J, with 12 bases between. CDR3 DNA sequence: TGTGCCAGCAGACTCCGGGAGGGTGGCTACACCTTC. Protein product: CASRLREGGYTF.

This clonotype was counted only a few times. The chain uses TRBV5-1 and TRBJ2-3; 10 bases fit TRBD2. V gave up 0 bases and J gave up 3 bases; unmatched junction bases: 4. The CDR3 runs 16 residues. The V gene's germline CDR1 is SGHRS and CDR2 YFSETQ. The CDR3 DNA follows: TGCGCCAGCAGCTTGGAGCCGACTAGCGGGACAGATACGCAGTATTTT. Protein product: CASSLEPTSGTDTQYF.

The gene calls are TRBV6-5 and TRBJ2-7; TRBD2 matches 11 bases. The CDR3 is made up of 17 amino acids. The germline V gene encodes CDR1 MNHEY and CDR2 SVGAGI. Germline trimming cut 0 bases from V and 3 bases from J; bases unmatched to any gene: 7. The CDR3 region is CASSYSLLAGGLYEQYF. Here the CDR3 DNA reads TGTGCCAGCAGTTACTCTTTGCTAGCGGGGGGACTCTACGAGCAGTACTTC.

The CDR3 coding sequence is TGCAGTGCTAGTTCTACGACTCTAAGGTATCAGCCCCAGCATTTT. The encoded protein is CSASSTTLRYQPQHF. The chain is built from TRBV20-1 and TRBJ1-5; D is uncertain. V lost 3 bases and J lost 5, with 17 bases in between. Germline CDR1 is DFQATT and CDR2 is SNEGSKA (reference sequence). The CDR3 contains 15 residues.

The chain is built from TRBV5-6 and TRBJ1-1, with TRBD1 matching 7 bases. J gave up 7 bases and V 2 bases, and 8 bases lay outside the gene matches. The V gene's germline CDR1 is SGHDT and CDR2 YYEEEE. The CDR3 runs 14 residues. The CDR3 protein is CASSFPTGRGEAFF. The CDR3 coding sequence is TGTGCCAGCAGCTTCCCGACAGGGAGGGGTGAAGCTTTCTTT.

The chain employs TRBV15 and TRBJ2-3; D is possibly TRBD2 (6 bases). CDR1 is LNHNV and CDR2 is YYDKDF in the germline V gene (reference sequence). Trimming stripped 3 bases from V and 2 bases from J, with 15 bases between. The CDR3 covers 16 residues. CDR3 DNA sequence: TGTGCCACCAGCAGGATGTGGGACTCCAACACAGATACGCAGTATTTT. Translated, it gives CATSRMWDSNTDTQYF.

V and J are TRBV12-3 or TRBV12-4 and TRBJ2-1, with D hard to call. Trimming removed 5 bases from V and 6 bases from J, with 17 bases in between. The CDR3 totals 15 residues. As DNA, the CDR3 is TGTGCCAGCAGTGCCAGCCGTCCGTCCGGCAATGAGCAGTTCTTC. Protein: CASSASRPSGNEQFF.

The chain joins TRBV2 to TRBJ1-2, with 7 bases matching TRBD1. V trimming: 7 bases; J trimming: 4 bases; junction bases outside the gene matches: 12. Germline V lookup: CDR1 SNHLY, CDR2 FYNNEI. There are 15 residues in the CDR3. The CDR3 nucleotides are TGTGCCAGCAACCCGGGACAGCTTTCTTTCTATGGCTACACCTTC. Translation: CASNPGQLSFYGYTF.

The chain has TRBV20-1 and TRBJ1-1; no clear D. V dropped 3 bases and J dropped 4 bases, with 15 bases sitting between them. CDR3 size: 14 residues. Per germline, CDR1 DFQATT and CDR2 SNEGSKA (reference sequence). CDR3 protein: CSASTRGVATEAFF. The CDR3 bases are TGCAGTGCTAGCACCAGAGGAGTGGCCACTGAAGCTTTCTTT.

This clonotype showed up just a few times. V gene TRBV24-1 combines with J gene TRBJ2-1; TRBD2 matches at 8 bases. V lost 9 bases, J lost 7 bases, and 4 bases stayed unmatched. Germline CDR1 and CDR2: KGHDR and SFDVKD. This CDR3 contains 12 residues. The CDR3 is CATSQRGNEQFF. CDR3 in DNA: TGTGCCACCTCCCAGCGGGGGAATGAGCAGTTCTTC.

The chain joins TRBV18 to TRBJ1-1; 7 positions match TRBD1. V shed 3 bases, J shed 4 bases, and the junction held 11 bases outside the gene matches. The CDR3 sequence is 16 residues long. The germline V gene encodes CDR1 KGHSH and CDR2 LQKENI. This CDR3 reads CASSPRGPGGGTEAFF. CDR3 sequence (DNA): TGTGCCAGCTCACCGAGGGGCCCAGGGGGTGGCACTGAAGCTTTCTTT.

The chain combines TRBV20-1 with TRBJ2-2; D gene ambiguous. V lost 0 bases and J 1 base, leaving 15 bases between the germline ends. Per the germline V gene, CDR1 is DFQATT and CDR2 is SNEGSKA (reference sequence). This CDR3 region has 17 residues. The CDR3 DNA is TGCAGTGCTAGAGATATAGTATGGGATGTGAACACCGGGGAGCTGTTTTTT. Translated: CSARDIVWDVNTGELFF.

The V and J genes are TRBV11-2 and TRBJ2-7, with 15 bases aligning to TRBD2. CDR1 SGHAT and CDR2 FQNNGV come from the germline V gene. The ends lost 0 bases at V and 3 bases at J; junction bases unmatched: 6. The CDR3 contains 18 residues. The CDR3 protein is CASSLDGTSGGLFYEQYF. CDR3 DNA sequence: TGTGCCAGCAGCTTAGACGGGACTAGCGGGGGGCTTTTCTACGAGCAGTACTTC.

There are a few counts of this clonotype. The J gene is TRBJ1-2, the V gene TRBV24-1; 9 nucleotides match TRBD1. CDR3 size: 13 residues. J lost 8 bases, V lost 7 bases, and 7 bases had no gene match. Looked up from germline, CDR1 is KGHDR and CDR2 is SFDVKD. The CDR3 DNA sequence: TGTGCCACCAGGGAAACCGGGACAGGGGGCTACACCTTC. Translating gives CATRETGTGGYTF.

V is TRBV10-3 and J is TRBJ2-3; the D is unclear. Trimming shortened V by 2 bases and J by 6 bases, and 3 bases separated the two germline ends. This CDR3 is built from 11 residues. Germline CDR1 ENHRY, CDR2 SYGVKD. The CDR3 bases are TGTGCCATCAGTGAGATGGATACGCAGTATTTT. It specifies CAISEMDTQYF.

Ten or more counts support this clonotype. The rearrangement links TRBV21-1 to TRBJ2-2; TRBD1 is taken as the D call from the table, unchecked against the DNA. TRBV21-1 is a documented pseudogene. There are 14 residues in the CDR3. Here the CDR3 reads CASPGQGLTGELFF. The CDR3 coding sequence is TGTGCCAGCCCGGGACAGGGGTTGACCGGGGAGCTGTTTTTT.

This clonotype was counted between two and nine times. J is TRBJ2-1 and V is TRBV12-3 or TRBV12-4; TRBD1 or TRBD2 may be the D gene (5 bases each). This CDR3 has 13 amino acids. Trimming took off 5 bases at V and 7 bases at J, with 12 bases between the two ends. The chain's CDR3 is CASSVGTINEQFF. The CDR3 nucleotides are TGTGCCAGCAGTGTCGGGACGATAAATGAGCAGTTCTTC.

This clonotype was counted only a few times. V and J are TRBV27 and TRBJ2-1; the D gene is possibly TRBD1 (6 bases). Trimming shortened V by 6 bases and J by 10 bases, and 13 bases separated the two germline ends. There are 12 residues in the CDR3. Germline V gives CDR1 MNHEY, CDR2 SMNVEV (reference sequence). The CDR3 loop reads CASRGASQEQFF. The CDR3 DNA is TGTGCCAGCAGGGGGGCTTCTCAGGAGCAGTTCTTC.

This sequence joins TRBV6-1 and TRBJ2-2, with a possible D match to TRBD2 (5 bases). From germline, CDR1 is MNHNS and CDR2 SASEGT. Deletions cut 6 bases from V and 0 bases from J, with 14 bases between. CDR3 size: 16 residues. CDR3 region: CASRRHPGTNTGELFF. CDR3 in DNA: TGTGCCAGCAGGCGCCATCCGGGAACGAACACCGGGGAGCTGTTTTTT.

The CDR3 DNA sequence: TGCGCCAGCAGCCAGCTGGGGAACACTGAAGCTTTCTTT. Its translation is CASSQLGNTEAFF. V and J are TRBV4-1 and TRBJ1-1; D is uncertain. CDR3 length equals 13 residues. Per germline, CDR1 MGHRA and CDR2 YSYEKL. With 3 bases removed from V and 1 base from J, the gap between germline ends came to 6 bases.